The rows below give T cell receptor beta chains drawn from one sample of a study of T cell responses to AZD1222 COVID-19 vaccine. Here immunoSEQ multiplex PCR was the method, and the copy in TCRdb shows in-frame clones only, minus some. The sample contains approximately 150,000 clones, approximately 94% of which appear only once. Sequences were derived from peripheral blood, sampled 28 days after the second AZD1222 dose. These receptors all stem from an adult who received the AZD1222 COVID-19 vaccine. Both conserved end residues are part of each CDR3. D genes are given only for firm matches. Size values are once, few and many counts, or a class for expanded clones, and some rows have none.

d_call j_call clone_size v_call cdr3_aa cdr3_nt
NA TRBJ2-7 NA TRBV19 CASRFRSGQGEQYF TGTGCCAGTAGGTTCCGATCCGGGCAAGGCGAGCAGTACTTC
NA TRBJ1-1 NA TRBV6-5 CASPNRPAGTEAFF TGTGCCAGCCCAAACCGCCCCGCCGGCACTGAAGCTTTCTTT
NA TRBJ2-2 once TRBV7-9 CASSLDPVPGELFF TGTGCCAGCAGCTTAGACCCCGTCCCCGGGGAGCTGTTTTTT
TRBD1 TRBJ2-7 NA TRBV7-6 CASSLARSGGGYEQYF TGTGCCAGCAGCTTAGCGCGTTCAGGGGGCGGGTACGAGCAGTACTTC
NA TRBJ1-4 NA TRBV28 CASGSGRGNEKLFF TGTGCCAGCGGGTCCGGGCGGGGTAATGAAAAACTGTTTTTT
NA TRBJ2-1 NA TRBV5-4 CASSVSYNEQFF TGTGCCAGCAGCGTGTCCTACAATGAGCAGTTCTTC
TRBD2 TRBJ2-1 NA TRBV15 CATSRVAGVVAHEQFF TGTGCCACCAGCAGGGTAGCGGGAGTGGTTGCGCATGAGCAGTTCTTC
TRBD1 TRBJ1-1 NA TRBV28 CASSKGQANTEAFF TGTGCCAGCAGCAAGGGACAGGCGAACACTGAAGCTTTCTTT
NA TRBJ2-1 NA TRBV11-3 CASSFYNEQFF TGTGCCAGCAGTTTCTACAATGAGCAGTTCTTC
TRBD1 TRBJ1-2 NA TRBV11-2 CASSSGQGFYGYTF TGTGCCAGCAGTTCTGGACAGGGCTTCTATGGCTACACCTTC
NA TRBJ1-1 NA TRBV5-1 CASSWQAGNTEAFF TGCGCCAGCAGCTGGCAGGCCGGGAACACTGAAGCTTTCTTT
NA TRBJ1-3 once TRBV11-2 CASTTGPGNTIYF TGTGCCAGCACTACAGGGCCTGGAAACACCATATATTTT